The 11 T cell receptor beta chains listed next were all sequenced from one sample in a study of PD-1 blockade in classical Hodgkin lymphoma. Every patient experienced relapse after autologous stem cell transplantation, and brentuximab vedotin exposure varied. The repertoire was sequenced with immunoSEQ multiplex PCR; TCRdb's copy has only in-frame clones and lacks some. The data show more than 30,000 clones, roughly 88% seen once. This material consisted of peripheral blood mononuclear cells (PBMCs), taken before the second cycle of nivolumab. The origin of the receptors is a human donor with classical Hodgkin lymphoma.

The chain recombines TRBV2 with TRBJ2-7; D unresolved. Germline V lookup: CDR1 SNHLY, CDR2 FYNNEI. The CDR3 is 16 amino acids. Trimming stripped 8 bases from V and 2 bases from J, with 22 bases between. CDR3 amino acids: CASAVPEVYPTYEQYF. CDR3 nucleotides: TGTGCCAGCGCGGTCCCTGAGGTTTACCCCACCTACGAGCAGTACTTC.

The rearrangement uses TRBV5-6 and TRBJ2-7, with D possibly being TRBD2 (6 bases). Per germline, CDR1 SGHDT and CDR2 YYEEEE. The CDR3 is 14 residues long. Trimming removed 4 bases from V and 2 bases from J, with 13 bases in between. The CDR3 nucleotides read TGTGCCAGCAGCCCCCCGGGACTTCCCTACGAGCAGTACTTC. Protein: CASSPPGLPYEQYF.

The chain links TRBV7-3 to TRBJ2-2; weak D call: TRBD2 (5 bases). The germline V gene encodes CDR1 SGHTA and CDR2 FQGTGA. The CDR3 has 16 residues. Trimming removed 5 bases at V and 3 bases at J, with 16 bases between. CDR3 in DNA: TGTGCCAGCAGCCCGACTAAGGGTTTCCACACCGGGGAGCTGTTTTTT. It is translated as CASSPTKGFHTGELFF.

J is TRBJ1-5 and V is TRBV7-8; D unresolved. The CDR3 extends over 15 amino acids. The germline gives CDR1 SGHVS, CDR2 FQNEAQ. Between the trimmed V and J ends, which lost 1 base and 2 bases, there was a span of 9 bases. The CDR3: CASSLEPRRNQPQHF. The CDR3 DNA reads as TGTGCCAGCAGCTTAGAACCGCGGCGCAATCAGCCCCAGCATTTT.

This clone was seen a few times. The chain employs TRBV6-5 and TRBJ1-3; no reliable D call. With 6 bases removed from V and 3 bases from J, the gap between germline ends came to 9 bases. Germline-derived CDR1 and CDR2 are MNHEY and SVGAGI. The CDR3 is 13 amino acids. The CDR3 region has the DNA TGTGCCAGCAGAGTTTCGGGTGGAAACACCATATATTTT. Translated: CASRVSGGNTIYF.

This clone was picked up one time. The V call is TRBV2, the J call TRBJ1-2, with a possible D match to TRBD1 (5 bases). Trimming left V 3 bases short and J 5 bases short, with 10 bases between. The CDR3 has 13 amino acids. CDR1 is SNHLY, CDR2 FYNNEI, per germline. The CDR3, as DNA: TGTGCCAGCAGTGACAACAGGATTTATGGCTACACCTTC. Translated: CASSDNRIYGYTF.

This clone is labeled medium-sized (0.01 to 0.1%). The chain links TRBV13 to TRBJ1-1; 7 bases fit TRBD1. V shed 0 bases, J shed 3 bases, and the junction held 1 base outside the gene matches. The germline gives CDR1 PRHDT, CDR2 FYEKMQ (reference sequence). This CDR3 comprises 14 residues. CDR3 in amino acids: CASSLGQGDTEAFF. The CDR3 coding sequence is TGTGCCAGCAGCTTAGGCCAGGGGGACACTGAAGCTTTCTTT.

The rearrangement links TRBV29-1 to TRBJ2-7; D unclear. V gave up 4 bases and J gave up 0 bases, with 7 bases separating them. The CDR3 runs to 12 residues. The germline V gene has CDR1 SQVTM and CDR2 ANQGSEA. The CDR3 nucleotides read TGCAGCGTTGCGTTTTCCTCCTACGAGCAGTACTTC. This sequence encodes CSVAFSSYEQYF.

The CDR3 sequence is CASSPGTSGRVSKNIQYF. CDR3 in DNA: TGTGCCAGCAGCCCAGGGACTAGCGGGAGGGTTTCCAAAAACATTCAGTACTTC. This chain connects TRBV9 to TRBJ2-4, with 16 bases fitting TRBD2. The CDR3 sequence is 18 residues long. Trimming took 4 bases from V and 2 from J; bases not matched to a gene: 6. Per germline, CDR1 SGDLS and CDR2 YYNGEE.

The rearrangement links TRBV25-1 to TRBJ1-5, with D tentatively TRBD1 (6 bases). The germline V gene encodes CDR1 MGHDK and CDR2 SYGVNS. The V end lost 3 bases, the J end lost 4 bases, and 7 bases lay between the germline ends. This CDR3 is 13 amino acids long. CDR3 protein: CASSEDRNQPQHF. The CDR3 DNA follows: TGTGCCAGCAGTGAGGACAGAAATCAGCCCCAGCATTTT.

The chain recombines TRBV5-1 with TRBJ1-1; 10 bases line up with TRBD1. There are 13 residues in the CDR3. Germline loops: CDR1 SGHRS, CDR2 YFSETQ. Losses at the gene ends were 5 bases for V and 8 bases for J; bases not matched to a gene: 6. The CDR3 nucleotides are TGCGCCAGCAGATACGGACAGGGGGTCGAAGCTTTCTTT. Amino acid sequence: CASRYGQGVEAFF.